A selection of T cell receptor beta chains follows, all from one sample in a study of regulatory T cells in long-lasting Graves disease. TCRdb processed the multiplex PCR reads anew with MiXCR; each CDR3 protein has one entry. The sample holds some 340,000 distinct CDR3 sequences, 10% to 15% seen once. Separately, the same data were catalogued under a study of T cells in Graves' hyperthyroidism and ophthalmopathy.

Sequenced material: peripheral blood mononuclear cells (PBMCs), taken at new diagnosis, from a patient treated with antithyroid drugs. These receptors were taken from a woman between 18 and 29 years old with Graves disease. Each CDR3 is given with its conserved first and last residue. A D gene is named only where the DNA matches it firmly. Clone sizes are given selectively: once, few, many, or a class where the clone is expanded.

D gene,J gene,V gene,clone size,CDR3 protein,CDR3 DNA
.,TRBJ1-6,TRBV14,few,CASGEQGRDSPLHF,TGTGCCAGCGGAGAACAGGGTCGTGACTCACCCCTCCACTTT
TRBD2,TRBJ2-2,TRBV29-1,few,CSGGGTGELFF,TGCAGCGGGGGAGGGACCGGGGAGCTGTTTTTT
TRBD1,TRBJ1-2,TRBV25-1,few,CASSDGTGFNYGYTF,TGTGCCAGCAGTGATGGGACAGGCTTTAACTATGGCTACACCTTC
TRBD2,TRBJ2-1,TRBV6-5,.,CASSYFGTSAYNEQFF,TGTGCCAGCAGTTACTTTGGGACTAGCGCTTACAATGAGCAGTTCTTC
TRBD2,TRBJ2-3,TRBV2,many,CASKGGSFIDTQYF,TGTGCCAGCAAGGGCGGGAGTTTTATAGATACGCAGTATTTT
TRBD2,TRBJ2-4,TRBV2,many,CASAYNGLAGDVKNIQYF,TGTGCCAGCGCGTATAATGGACTAGCGGGTGACGTCAAAAACATTCAGTACTTC
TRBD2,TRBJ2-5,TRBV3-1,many,CASSFGTSGVETQYF,TGTGCCAGCAGCTTCGGGACTAGCGGGGTAGAGACCCAGTACTTC
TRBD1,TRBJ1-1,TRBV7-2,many,CASSATGWRNTEAFF,TGTGCCAGCAGCGCGACAGGGTGGCGCAACACTGAAGCTTTCTTT
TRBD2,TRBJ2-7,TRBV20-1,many,CSAPLLAGRMYEQYF,TGCAGTGCTCCCCTCCTAGCGGGAAGAATGTACGAGCAGTACTTC
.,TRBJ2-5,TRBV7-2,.,CASSPWQETQYF,TGTGCCAGCAGCCCTTGGCAGGAGACCCAGTACTTC
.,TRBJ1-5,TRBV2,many,CASKGSDQPQHF,TGTGCCAGCAAGGGGAGCGATCAGCCCCAGCATTTT
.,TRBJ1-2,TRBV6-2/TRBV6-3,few,CASRRDANYGYTF,TGTGCCAGCAGGAGAGACGCTAACTATGGCTACACCTTC
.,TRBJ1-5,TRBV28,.,CASRSLGMPQHF,TGTGCCAGCAGGTCCCTCGGGATGCCCCAGCATTTT
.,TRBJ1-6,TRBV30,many,CAWDSGVGNSPLHF,TGTGCCTGGGACTCGGGTGTGGGGAATTCACCCCTCCACTTT
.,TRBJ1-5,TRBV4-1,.,CASSQIPGQYSNQPQHF,TGCGCCAGCAGCCAAATTCCAGGACAGTATAGCAATCAGCCCCAGCATTTT
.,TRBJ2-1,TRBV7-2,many,CASSLRRGIYEQFF,TGTGCCAGCAGCCTCCGGCGGGGTATCTATGAGCAGTTCTTC
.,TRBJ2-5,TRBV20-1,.,CSAPPAGREIETQYF,TGCAGTGCTCCCCCGGCGGGGCGGGAAATTGAGACCCAGTACTTC
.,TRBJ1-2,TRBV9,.,CASSFDRSNLYGYTF,TGTGCCAGCAGCTTCGACAGAAGTAACCTCTATGGCTACACCTTC
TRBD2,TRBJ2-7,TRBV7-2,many,CASTLAGVICEQYF,TGTGCCAGCACCCTAGCGGGAGTCATATGCGAGCAGTACTTC
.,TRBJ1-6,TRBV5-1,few,CASSLVSGGYSPLHF,TGCGCCAGCAGCTTGGTGTCAGGAGGATATTCACCCCTCCACTTT
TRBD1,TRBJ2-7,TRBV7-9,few,CASSLTFWGTGTYEQYF,TGTGCCAGCAGCTTAACTTTCTGGGGGACAGGGACCTACGAGCAGTACTTC
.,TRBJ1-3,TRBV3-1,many,CASSHSAVKSSGNTIYF,TGTGCCAGCAGCCACTCGGCCGTGAAAAGCTCTGGAAACACCATATATTTT
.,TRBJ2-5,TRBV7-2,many,CASSLITPQETQYF,TGTGCCAGCAGCTTAATTACACCTCAAGAGACCCAGTACTTC
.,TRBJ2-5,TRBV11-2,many,CASSFWGFSRRETQYF,TGTGCCAGCAGCTTTTGGGGGTTCTCTCGGAGGGAGACCCAGTACTTC
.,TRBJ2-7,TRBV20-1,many,CSARDRAVEYF,TGCAGTGCTAGAGATCGGGCAGTAGAGTACTTC
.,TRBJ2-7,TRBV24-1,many,CATRGTLNEQYF,TGTGCCACCCGAGGGACGTTAAACGAGCAGTACTTC
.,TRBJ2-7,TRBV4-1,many,CASSPRLGLIYEQYF,TGCGCCAGCAGCCCACGCCTGGGACTTATCTACGAGCAGTACTTC
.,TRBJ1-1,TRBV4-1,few,CASSQRDTGFEAFF,TGCGCCAGCAGCCAAAGGGACACCGGATTTGAAGCTTTCTTT
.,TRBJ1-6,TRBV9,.,CASSVEGANSPLHF,TGTGCCAGCAGCGTAGAAGGCGCTAATTCACCCCTCCACTTT
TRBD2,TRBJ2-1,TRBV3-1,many,CASSQTGLAGSPSKQFF,TGTGCCAGCAGCCAAACCGGGCTAGCGGGGTCCCCCTCGAAGCAGTTCTTC
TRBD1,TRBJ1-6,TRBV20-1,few,CSALAGGNSPLHF,TGCAGTGCCCTAGCAGGGGGCAACTCACCCCTCCACTTT
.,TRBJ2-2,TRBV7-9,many,CASSSAAGELFF,TGTGCCAGCAGCTCCGCAGCCGGGGAGCTGTTTTTT
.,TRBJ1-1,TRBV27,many,CASSLVLGDTEAFF,TGTGCCAGCAGTTTAGTTCTGGGGGACACTGAAGCTTTCTTT
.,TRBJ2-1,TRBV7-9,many,CASSSSTGTNEQFF,TGTGCCAGCAGCTCCTCAACCGGGACCAATGAGCAGTTCTTC
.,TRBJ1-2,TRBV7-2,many,CASSLDAGRLFRTF,TGTGCCAGCAGCTTAGACGCGGGACGGCTGTTTCGCACCTTC
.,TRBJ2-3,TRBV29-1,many,CSVRLRETTDTQYF,TGCAGCGTTAGGTTGAGAGAGACGACAGATACGCAGTATTTT
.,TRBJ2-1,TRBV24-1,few,CATSDPQGGLGNNEQFF,TGTGCCACCAGTGATCCCCAAGGGGGGCTAGGCAACAATGAGCAGTTCTTC
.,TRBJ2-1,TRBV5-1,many,CASSEDTSSYNEQFF,TGCGCCAGCAGCGAGGACACGAGCTCCTACAATGAGCAGTTCTTC
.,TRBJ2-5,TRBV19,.,CASSIDSWETQYF,TGTGCCAGTAGTATAGATTCGTGGGAGACCCAGTACTTC
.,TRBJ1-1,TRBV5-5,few,CASSPWGQNTEAFF,TGTGCCAGCAGCCCATGGGGTCAGAACACTGAAGCTTTCTTT
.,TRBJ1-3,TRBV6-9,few,CASSYGFGNTIYF,TGTGCCAGCAGTTATGGGTTTGGAAACACCATATATTTT
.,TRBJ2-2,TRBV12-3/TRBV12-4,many,CASSRPSRSAGELFF,TGTGCCAGCAGTCGGCCTTCGCGAAGCGCCGGGGAGCTGTTTTTT
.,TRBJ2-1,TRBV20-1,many,CSAGPRGRAGSYNEQFF,TGCAGTGCTGGCCCCCGGGGGCGGGCCGGCTCCTACAATGAGCAGTTCTTC
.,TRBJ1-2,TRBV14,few,CASSQVGRGFGYTF,TGTGCCAGCAGCCAAGTCGGACGGGGGTTTGGCTACACCTTC
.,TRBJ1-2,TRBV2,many,CASSDPGLLNYGYTF,TGTGCCAGCAGTGACCCGGGCCTCCTTAACTATGGCTACACCTTC
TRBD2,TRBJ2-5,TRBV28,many,CASVASGLMRIETQYF,TGTGCCAGCGTGGCTAGCGGATTAATGCGTATAGAGACCCAGTACTTC
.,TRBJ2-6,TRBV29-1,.,CSVEVQAGANVLTF,TGCAGCGTTGAAGTGCAGGCTGGGGCCAACGTCCTGACTTTC
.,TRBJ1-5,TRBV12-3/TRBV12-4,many,CASSKSGMQNQPQHF,TGTGCCAGCAGTAAATCCGGGATGCAAAATCAGCCCCAGCATTTT
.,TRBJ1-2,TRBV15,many,CATIHFGAGRNYGYTF,TGTGCCACCATCCACTTCGGGGCCGGTAGAAACTATGGCTACACCTTC
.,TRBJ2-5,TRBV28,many,CASSLVQNGETQYF,TGTGCCAGCAGTTTAGTACAGAATGGGGAGACCCAGTACTTC
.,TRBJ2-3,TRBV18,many,CASSPIGHSTDTQYF,TGTGCCAGCTCACCCATCGGGCACAGCACAGATACGCAGTATTTT